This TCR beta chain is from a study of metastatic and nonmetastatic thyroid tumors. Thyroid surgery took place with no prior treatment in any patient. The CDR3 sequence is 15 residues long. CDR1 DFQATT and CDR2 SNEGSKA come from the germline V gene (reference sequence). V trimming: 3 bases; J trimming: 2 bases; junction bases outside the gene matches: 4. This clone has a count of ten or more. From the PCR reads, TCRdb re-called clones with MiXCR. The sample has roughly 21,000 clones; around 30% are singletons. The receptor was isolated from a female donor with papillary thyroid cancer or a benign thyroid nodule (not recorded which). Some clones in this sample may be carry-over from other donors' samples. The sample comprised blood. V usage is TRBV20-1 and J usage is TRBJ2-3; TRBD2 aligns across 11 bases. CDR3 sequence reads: CSASLAGGPTDTQYF. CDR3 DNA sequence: TGCAGTGCTAGTCTAGCGGGGGGCCCCACAGATACGCAGTATTTT.